The next 22 T cell receptor beta chains were all read from a single sample in a study of blood T cell repertoires in COVID-19. Profiling relied on immunoSEQ multiplex PCR, and the TCRdb table lists in-frame clones only, not all of them. This sample has under 200,000 clones; roughly nine tenths occur once, and the top ten carry roughly 11%. The specimen sequenced was peripheral blood. The receptor source for this set is a woman aged 55-70 years with COVID-19, enrolled during active disease.

J is TRBJ1-1 and V is TRBV27, with 9 bases identical to TRBD1. With V trimmed by 8 bases and J by 1 base, 8 bases remained unmatched. The germline V gene encodes CDR1 MNHEY and CDR2 SMNVEV (reference sequence). This CDR3 contains 15 residues. CDR3 residues: CASLGQGGGNTEAFF. The DNA for the CDR3 is TGTGCCAGCCTGGGACAGGGCGGTGGGAACACTGAAGCTTTCTTT.

The chain links TRBV9 to TRBJ2-3; 11 bases match TRBD2. Per the germline V gene, CDR1 is SGDLS and CDR2 is YYNGEE. J gave up 1 base and V 0 bases, and 22 bases lay outside the gene matches. This CDR3 has 23 residues. The CDR3 bases are TGTGCCAGCAGCGTAGCGGCATTTTTGACTAGCGGGACAAGTTGGCACGGCACAGATACGCAGTATTTT. Amino acids: CASSVAAFLTSGTSWHGTDTQYF. The full variable domain, with the rest looked up from reference TRBV9 and TRBJ2-3, is DSGVTQTPKHLITATGQRVTLRCSPRSGDLSVYWYQQSLDQGLQFLIQYYNGEERAKGNILERFSAQQFPDLHSELNLSSLELGDSALYFCASSVAAFLTSGTSWHGTDTQYFGPGTRLTVL.

The chain has TRBV3-1 (or the pseudogene TRBV3-2) and TRBJ1-1; possible D gene TRBD1, 5 bases. The CDR3 extends over 13 amino acids. The V gene lost 0 bases and the J gene lost 4 bases, with 6 bases spanning the gap. CDR1 is LGHDT and CDR2 is YNNKEL in the germline V gene (reference sequence). The CDR3 loop reads CASSQDRVTEAFF. The CDR3 DNA reads TGTGCCAGCAGCCAAGACAGGGTCACTGAAGCTTTCTTT.

J is TRBJ1-2 and V is TRBV7-2; 10 bases align to TRBD1. With 0 bases clipped from V and 7 bases from J, the junction kept 8 bases outside the gene matches. This CDR3 has 16 amino acids. Germline CDR1 SGHTA, CDR2 FQGNSA. Here the CDR3 DNA reads TGTGCCAGCAGCTTAGCCTCCGGACAGGGGGGCTTTGGCTACACCTTC. It specifies CASSLASGQGGFGYTF.

This chain connects TRBV2 to TRBJ1-4, with 8 bases aligning to TRBD1. CDR3 length equals 14 residues. V shed 8 bases, J shed 7 bases, and the junction held 9 bases outside the gene matches. The germline CDR1 and CDR2 sequences are SNHLY and FYNNEI. CDR3 amino acids: CASGPGGQAEKLFF. As DNA, the CDR3 is TGTGCCAGCGGACCTGGGGGACAGGCTGAAAAACTGTTTTTT.

Here the CDR3 reads CAWDRSTNTEAFF. The CDR3 nucleotides are TGTGCCTGGGACAGGAGCACGAACACTGAAGCTTTCTTT. This sequence joins TRBV30 and TRBJ1-1; possible D gene TRBD1, 6 bases. V was cut by 5 bases and J by 1 base, with 11 bases left in between. The CDR3 loop spans 13 amino acids. CDR1 GTSNPN and CDR2 SVGIG come from the germline V gene (reference sequence).

The CDR3 DNA reads TGCGCCAGCAGCCAGGACAGCCCGAACACTGAAGCTTTCTTT. Translated, it gives CASSQDSPNTEAFF. This chain connects TRBV4-1 to TRBJ1-1; D perhaps matches TRBD1 (6 bases). Trimming took off 3 bases at V and 1 base at J, with 9 bases between the two ends. CDR3 size: 14 residues. Germline loops: CDR1 MGHRA, CDR2 YSYEKL.

The chain employs TRBV3-1 (or the pseudogene TRBV3-2) and TRBJ2-7, with TRBD2 matching 10 bases. V lost 1 base to trimming and J lost 0 bases; unmatched junction nucleotides: 12. The CDR3 has 19 amino acids. In germline, CDR1 is LGHDT, CDR2 YNNKEL (reference sequence). The CDR3 sequence: CASSQVSPRLAGVSYEQYF. Here the CDR3 DNA reads TGTGCCAGCAGCCAAGTATCGCCCCGACTAGCGGGTGTCTCCTACGAGCAGTACTTC.

This chain joins TRBV7-2 and TRBJ2-7, with a weak D call TRBD2 (6 bases). This CDR3 contains 14 residues. Trimming removed 0 bases at V and 0 bases at J, with 6 bases between. Germline V gene data show CDR1 as SGHTA and CDR2 as FQGNSA. Written as DNA, the CDR3 is TGTGCCAGCAGCTTAGCGACTAGCTCCTACGAGCAGTACTTC. Its protein product is CASSLATSSYEQYF.

The CDR3 region has the DNA TGCGCCAGCAGCTTGGGAGGATGGCAAACTAATGAAAAACTGTTTTTT. Encoded protein: CASSLGGWQTNEKLFF. V gene TRBV5-1 combines with J gene TRBJ1-4; no clear D gene. The CDR3 has 16 amino acids. Germline values: CDR1 SGHRS, CDR2 YFSETQ. Trimming cost V 0 bases and J 1 base, with 10 bases left between them.

The chain employs TRBV15 and TRBJ1-1, with 10 bases fitting TRBD1. V trimming: 4 bases; J trimming: 2 bases; junction bases outside the gene matches: 7. The CDR3 has 16 amino acids. CDR1 and CDR2 (germline): LNHNV, YYDKDF (reference sequence). The CDR3 nucleotides are TGTGCCACCAGCAATCGGGACAGGGGTATAAACACTGAAGCTTTCTTT. This encodes CATSNRDRGINTEAFF.

The chain uses TRBV9 and TRBJ1-3; the D gene is possibly TRBD1 (5 bases). V lost 0 bases and J lost 2, with 24 bases in between. CDR3 size: 20 residues. Per the germline V gene, CDR1 is SGDLS and CDR2 is YYNGEE. In DNA form, the CDR3 reads TGTGCCAGCAGCGTAGTTAGGGGAGGTGAGGGGAGGCCCCCTGGAAACACCATATATTTT. The encoded protein is CASSVVRGGEGRPPGNTIYF.

The chain is built from TRBV7-9 and TRBJ2-5; a weak D match, TRBD1 (6 bases). In germline, CDR1 is SEHNR, CDR2 FQNEAQ (reference sequence). The CDR3 extends over 14 amino acids. With 1 base removed from V and 5 bases from J, the gap between germline ends came to 11 bases. DNA of the CDR3: TGTGCCAGCAGCTTAGTGGGGGCGCGGGAGACCCAGTACTTC. As protein: CASSLVGARETQYF.

The chain joins TRBV4-1 to TRBJ1-2, with 10 bases that match TRBD1. The germline V gene has CDR1 MGHRA and CDR2 YSYEKL. The junction had 2 bases not matched to a gene; V was cut back by 4 bases and J by 6 bases. This CDR3 contains 13 residues. CDR3 region: CASSLGTGDGYTF. The DNA for the CDR3 is TGCGCCAGCAGCCTCGGGACAGGGGATGGCTACACCTTC.

This chain joins TRBV30 and TRBJ1-2; D possibly corresponds to TRBD1 (6 bases). Trimming left V 2 bases short and J 8 bases short, with 18 bases between. CDR3 length equals 14 residues. Per germline, CDR1 GTSNPN and CDR2 SVGIG (reference sequence). Here the CDR3 reads CAWSPQTGPAGYTF. For the CDR3, the DNA is TGTGCCTGGAGTCCACAGACAGGCCCCGCGGGCTACACCTTC.

The chain combines TRBV10-3 with TRBJ2-7; D might be TRBD2 (6 bases). Looked up from germline, CDR1 is ENHRY and CDR2 is SYGVKD. The length of the CDR3 is 14 residues. V was shortened by 6 bases and J by 6 bases, with 18 bases between the two germline ends. The CDR3 bases are TGTGCCATCAGGCCGGGACTTCTCCCCTCCGAGCAGTACTTC. Translating gives CAIRPGLLPSEQYF.

The chain links TRBV28 to TRBJ1-1; 9 bases are a match to TRBD1. V lost 2 bases and J lost 10; bases outside the gene matches: 2. The CDR3 spans 12 residues. Looked up from germline, CDR1 is MDHEN and CDR2 is SYDVKM. The CDR3 loop reads CASSLIQGAAFF. The CDR3 DNA is TGTGCCAGCAGTTTAATACAGGGGGCAGCTTTCTTT.

This chain joins TRBV10-3 and TRBJ2-2; TRBD2 matches at 11 bases. This CDR3 contains 16 residues. Germline CDR1 reads ENHRY; CDR2 reads SYGVKD. V trimming: 6 bases; J trimming: 4 bases; junction bases outside the gene matches: 7. The CDR3 coding sequence is TGTGCCATCAGCGACCTGACTAGCGGGACCACCGGGGAGCTGTTTTTT. Its translation: CAISDLTSGTTGELFF.

In its sample, this clone was seen once. The V call is TRBV4-3, the J call TRBJ2-1, with 7 positions matching TRBD2. J gave up 3 bases and V 3 bases, and 5 bases lay outside the gene matches. This CDR3 spans 15 amino acids. Germline values: CDR1 LGHNA, CDR2 YSLEER. In DNA, the CDR3 is TGCGCCAGCAGCCATGTAGCTAGCGGCTACAATGAGCAGTTCTTC. It codes for CASSHVASGYNEQFF.

The genes are TRBV6-5 and TRBJ1-6, with 9 bases matching TRBD1. The junction had 6 bases not matched to a gene; V was cut back by 2 bases and J by 10 bases. Germline V gene data show CDR1 as MNHEY and CDR2 as SVGAGI. This CDR3 spans 15 amino acids. The DNA for the CDR3 is TGTGCCAGCAGTTACCTCGGACAGGGGTACTCACCCCTCCACTTT. Translated: CASSYLGQGYSPLHF.

The chain is built from TRBV24-1 and TRBJ2-1, with 12 bases identical to TRBD2. CDR1 is KGHDR and CDR2 is SFDVKD in the germline V gene. The V and J ends lost 1 base and 8 bases, in that order; junction bases with no gene match: 8. CDR3 size: 17 residues. The CDR3 nucleotides are TGTGCCACCAGTGATTTTAGGGCTAGCGGGAGGGTCGATGAGCAGTTCTTC. Translation gives CATSDFRASGRVDEQFF.

The chain has TRBV12-3 or TRBV12-4 and TRBJ1-1; D gene unclear. This CDR3 is 13 amino acids long. Trimming took off 3 bases at V and 8 bases at J, with 13 bases between the two ends. The CDR3 coding sequence is TGTGCCAGCAGTTTGTTTGCGGGATTGGAAGCTTTCTTT. Encoded protein: CASSLFAGLEAFF.